Listed below are T cell receptor beta chains from one sample, sequenced in a study of T cells in Graves' hyperthyroidism and ophthalmopathy. TCRdb independently ran MiXCR on the multiplex PCR reads; one entry per CDR3 protein. The repertoire consists of more than 500,000 distinct CDR3 sequences, with about 43% occurring once and the leading ten covering around a fifth. The sequencing input was peripheral blood or thyroid tissue (not recorded which). The source is an adult woman with Graves' disease, either hyperthyroidism or ophthalmopathy (not recorded which). Both conserved end residues are part of each CDR3.

cdr3_aa | j_call | v_call
CASRTDSSSNQPQHF | TRBJ1-5 | TRBV2
CAGSRVVGQAYEQYF | TRBJ2-7 | TRBV7-3
CASSQDYRGGYEQYF | TRBJ2-7 | TRBV11-1
CASSTRGHLYGYTF | TRBJ1-2 | TRBV7-2
CASSSTGGRDGYTF | TRBJ1-2 | TRBV5-1
CASSLGGDLYEQCF | TRBJ2-7 | TRBV12-3/TRBV12-4
CASSLRWDTQYF | TRBJ2-3 | TRBV6-6
CSAKPPYSNQPQHF | TRBJ1-5 | TRBV20-1
CASSGRGGGYEQYF | TRBJ2-7 | TRBV25-1
CASSPSFGGHPYDGGTEAFF | TRBJ1-1 | TRBV7-9
CASSFGHVSEQYF | TRBJ2-7 | TRBV5-5
CASSLESFGYTF | TRBJ1-2 | TRBV7-9
CASSLATSGVGETQYF | TRBJ2-5 | TRBV7-6
CASSTGTVASTIYF | TRBJ1-3 | TRBV19
CASSFGTGALNTEAFF | TRBJ1-1 | TRBV7-9
CASRGRIAGELFF | TRBJ2-2 | TRBV19
CASSLLLIIAGADGYTF | TRBJ1-2 | TRBV7-9
CATSSPQGAVRLDGYTF | TRBJ1-2 | TRBV15
CAIISSQGETQYF | TRBJ2-5 | TRBV10-3
CASSSRQSSGNTIYF | TRBJ1-3 | TRBV7-2